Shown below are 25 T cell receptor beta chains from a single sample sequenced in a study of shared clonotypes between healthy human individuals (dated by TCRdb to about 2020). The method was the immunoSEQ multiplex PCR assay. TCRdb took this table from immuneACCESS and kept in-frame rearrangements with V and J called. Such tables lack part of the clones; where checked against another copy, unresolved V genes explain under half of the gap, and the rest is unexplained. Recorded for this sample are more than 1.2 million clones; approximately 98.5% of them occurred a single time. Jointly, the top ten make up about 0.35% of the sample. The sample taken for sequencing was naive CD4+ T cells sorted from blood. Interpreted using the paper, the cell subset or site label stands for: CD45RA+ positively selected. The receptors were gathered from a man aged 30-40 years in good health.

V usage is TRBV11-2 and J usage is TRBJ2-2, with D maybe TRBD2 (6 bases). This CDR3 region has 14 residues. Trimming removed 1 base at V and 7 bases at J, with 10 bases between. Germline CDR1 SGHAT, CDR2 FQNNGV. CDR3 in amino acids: CASSLAGVVGELFF. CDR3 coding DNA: TGTGCCAGCAGCTTAGCGGGAGTAGTCGGGGAGCTGTTTTTT.

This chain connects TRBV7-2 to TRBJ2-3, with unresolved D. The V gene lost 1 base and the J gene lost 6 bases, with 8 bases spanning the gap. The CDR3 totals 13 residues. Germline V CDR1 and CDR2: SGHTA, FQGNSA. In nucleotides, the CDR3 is TGTGCCAGCAGCTTAGGCATGGAGGATACGCAGTATTTT. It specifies CASSLGMEDTQYF.

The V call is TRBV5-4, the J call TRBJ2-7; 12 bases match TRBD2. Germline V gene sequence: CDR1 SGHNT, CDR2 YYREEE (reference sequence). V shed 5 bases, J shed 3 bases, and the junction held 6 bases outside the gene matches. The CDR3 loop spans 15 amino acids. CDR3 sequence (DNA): TGTGCCAGCAGAGCCGGGACTAGCGGGCTCTACGAGCAGTACTTC. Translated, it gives CASRAGTSGLYEQYF.

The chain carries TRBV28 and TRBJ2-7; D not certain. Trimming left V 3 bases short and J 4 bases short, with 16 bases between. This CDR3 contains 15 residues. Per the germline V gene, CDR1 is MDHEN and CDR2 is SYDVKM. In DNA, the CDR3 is TGTGCCAGCAGTTTCCCGACTCGCTTAGTTTACGAGCAGTACTTC. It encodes CASSFPTRLVYEQYF.

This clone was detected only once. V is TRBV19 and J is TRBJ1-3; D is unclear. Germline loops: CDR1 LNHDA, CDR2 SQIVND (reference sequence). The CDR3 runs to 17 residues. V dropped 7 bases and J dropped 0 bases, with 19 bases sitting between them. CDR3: CASTPSVGGSSGNTIYF. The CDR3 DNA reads TGTGCCAGTACCCCGTCGGTCGGTGGGAGCTCTGGAAACACCATATATTTT.

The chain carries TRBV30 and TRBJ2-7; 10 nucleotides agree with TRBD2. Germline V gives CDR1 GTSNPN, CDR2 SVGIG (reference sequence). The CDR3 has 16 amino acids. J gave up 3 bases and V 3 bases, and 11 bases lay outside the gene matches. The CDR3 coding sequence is TGTGCCTGGAGAGAGCATCCGGGACTAGCGAACTACGAGCAGTACTTC. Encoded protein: CAWREHPGLANYEQYF.

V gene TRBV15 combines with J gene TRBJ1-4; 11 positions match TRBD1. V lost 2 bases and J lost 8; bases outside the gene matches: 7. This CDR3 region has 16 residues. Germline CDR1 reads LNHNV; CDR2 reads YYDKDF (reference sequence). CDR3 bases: TGTGCCACCAGCAGACTTAGGGGACAGGGGGACGAAAAACTGTTTTTT. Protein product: CATSRLRGQGDEKLFF.

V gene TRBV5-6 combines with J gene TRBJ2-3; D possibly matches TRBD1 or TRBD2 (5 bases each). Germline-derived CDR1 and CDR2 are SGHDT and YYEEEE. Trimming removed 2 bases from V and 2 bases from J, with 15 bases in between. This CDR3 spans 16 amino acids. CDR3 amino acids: CASSLFRDGLTDTQYF. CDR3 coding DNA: TGTGCCAGCAGCTTATTCCGGGACGGACTCACAGATACGCAGTATTTT.

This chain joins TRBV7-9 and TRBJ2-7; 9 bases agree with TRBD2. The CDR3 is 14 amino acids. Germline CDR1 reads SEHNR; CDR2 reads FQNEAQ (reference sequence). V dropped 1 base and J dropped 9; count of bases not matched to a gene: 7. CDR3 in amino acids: CASSLGRTSEMQYF. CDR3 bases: TGTGCCAGCAGCTTAGGGAGGACTAGCGAAATGCAGTACTTC. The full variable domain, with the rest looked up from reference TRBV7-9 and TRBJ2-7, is DTGVSQNPRHKITKRGQNVTFRCDPISEHNRLYWYRQTLGQGPEFLTYFQNEAQLEKSRLLSDRFSAERPKGSFSTLEIQRTEQGDSAMYLCASSLGRTSEMQYFGPGTRLTVT.

The chain's CDR3 is CASSLALWAEQYF. The CDR3 DNA follows: TGTGCCAGCAGTTTGGCATTGTGGGCCGAGCAGTACTTC. This sequence joins TRBV27 and TRBJ2-7, with no clear D. Germline lookup yields CDR1 MNHEY and CDR2 SMNVEV (reference sequence). The CDR3 loop spans 13 amino acids. The V and J ends lost 3 bases and 6 bases respectively, with 12 bases between them.

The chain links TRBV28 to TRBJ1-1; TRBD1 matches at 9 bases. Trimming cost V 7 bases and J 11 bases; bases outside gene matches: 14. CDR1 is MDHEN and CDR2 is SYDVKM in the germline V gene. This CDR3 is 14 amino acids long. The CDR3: CASNRGQFSFTAFF. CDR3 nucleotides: TGTGCCAGCAACAGGGGGCAGTTCTCGTTTACGGCTTTCTTT.

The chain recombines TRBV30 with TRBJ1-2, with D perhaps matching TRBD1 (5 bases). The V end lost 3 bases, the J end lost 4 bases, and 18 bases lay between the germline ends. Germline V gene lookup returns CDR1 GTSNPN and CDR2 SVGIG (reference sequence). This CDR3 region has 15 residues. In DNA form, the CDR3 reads TGTGCCTGGAGAACCATCTGGGAGGGACTCTATGGCTACACCTTC. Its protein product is CAWRTIWEGLYGYTF.

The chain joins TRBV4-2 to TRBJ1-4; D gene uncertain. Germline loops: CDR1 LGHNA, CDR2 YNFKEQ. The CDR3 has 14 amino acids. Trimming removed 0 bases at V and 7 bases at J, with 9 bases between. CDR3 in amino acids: CASSQDPGSEKLFF. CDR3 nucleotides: TGTGCCAGCAGCCAAGATCCGGGTTCTGAAAAACTGTTTTTT.

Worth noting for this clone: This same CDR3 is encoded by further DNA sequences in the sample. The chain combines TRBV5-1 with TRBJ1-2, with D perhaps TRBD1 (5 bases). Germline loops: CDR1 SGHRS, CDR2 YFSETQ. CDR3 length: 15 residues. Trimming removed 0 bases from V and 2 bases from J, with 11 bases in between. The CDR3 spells CASSLAGTGNYGYTF. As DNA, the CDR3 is TGCGCCAGCAGCTTGGCCGGGACGGGGAACTATGGCTACACCTTC.

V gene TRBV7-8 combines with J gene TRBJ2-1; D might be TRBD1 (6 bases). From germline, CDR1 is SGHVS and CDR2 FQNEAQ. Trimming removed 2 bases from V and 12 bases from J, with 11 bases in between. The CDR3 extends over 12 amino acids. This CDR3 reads CASSLKGDAQFF. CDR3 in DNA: TGTGCCAGCAGCTTAAAGGGGGACGCGCAGTTCTTC.

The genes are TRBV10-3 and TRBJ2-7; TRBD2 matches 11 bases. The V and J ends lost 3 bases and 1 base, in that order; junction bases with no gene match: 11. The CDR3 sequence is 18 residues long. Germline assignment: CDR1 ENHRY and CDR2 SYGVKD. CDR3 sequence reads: CAISELAGEIGNSYEQYF. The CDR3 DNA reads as TGTGCCATCAGTGAACTAGCGGGAGAGATAGGGAATTCCTACGAGCAGTACTTC.

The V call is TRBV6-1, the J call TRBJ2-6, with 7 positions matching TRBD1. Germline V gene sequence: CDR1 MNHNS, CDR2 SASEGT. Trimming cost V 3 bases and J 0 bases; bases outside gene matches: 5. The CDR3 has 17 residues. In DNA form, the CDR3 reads TGTGCCAGCAGTGAGGGGACAGCCTACTCTGGGGCCAACGTCCTGACTTTC. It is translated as CASSEGTAYSGANVLTF.

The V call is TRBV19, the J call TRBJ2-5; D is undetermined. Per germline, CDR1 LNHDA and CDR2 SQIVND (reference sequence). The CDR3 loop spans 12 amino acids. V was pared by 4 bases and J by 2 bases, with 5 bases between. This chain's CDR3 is CASSNRQETQYF. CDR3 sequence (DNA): TGTGCCAGTAGTAATCGACAAGAGACCCAGTACTTC.

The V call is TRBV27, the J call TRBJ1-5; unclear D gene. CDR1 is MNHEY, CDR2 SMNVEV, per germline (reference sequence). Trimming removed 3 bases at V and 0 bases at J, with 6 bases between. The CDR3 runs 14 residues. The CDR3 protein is CASSLANSNQPQHF. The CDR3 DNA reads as TGTGCCAGCAGTTTGGCAAATAGCAATCAGCCCCAGCATTTT.

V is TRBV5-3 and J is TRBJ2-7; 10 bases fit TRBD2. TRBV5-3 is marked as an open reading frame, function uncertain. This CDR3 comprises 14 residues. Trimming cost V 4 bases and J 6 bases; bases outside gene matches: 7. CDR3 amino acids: CARSTKREGCEQYF. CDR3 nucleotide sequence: TGTGCCAGAAGCACAAAGCGGGAGGGCTGCGAGCAGTACTTC.

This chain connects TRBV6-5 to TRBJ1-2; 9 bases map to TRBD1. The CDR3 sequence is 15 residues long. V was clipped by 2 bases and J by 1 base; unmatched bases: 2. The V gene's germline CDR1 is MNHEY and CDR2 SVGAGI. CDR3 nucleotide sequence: TGTGCCAGCAGTTACGGGGGACAGGGTAACTATGGCTACACCTTC. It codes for CASSYGGQGNYGYTF.

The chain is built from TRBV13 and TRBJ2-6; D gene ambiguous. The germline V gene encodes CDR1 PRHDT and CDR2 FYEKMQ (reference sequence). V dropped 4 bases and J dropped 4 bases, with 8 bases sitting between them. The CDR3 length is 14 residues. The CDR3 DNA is TGTGCCAGCAGCTCCGGTTCCGGGGCCAACGTCCTGACTTTC. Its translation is CASSSGSGANVLTF.

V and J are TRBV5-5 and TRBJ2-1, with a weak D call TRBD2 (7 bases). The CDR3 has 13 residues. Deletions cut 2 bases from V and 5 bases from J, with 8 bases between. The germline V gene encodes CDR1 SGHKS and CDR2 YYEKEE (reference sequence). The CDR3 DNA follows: TGTGCCAGCAGCTTAGGGGGGGACAATGAGCAGTTCTTC. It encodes CASSLGGDNEQFF.

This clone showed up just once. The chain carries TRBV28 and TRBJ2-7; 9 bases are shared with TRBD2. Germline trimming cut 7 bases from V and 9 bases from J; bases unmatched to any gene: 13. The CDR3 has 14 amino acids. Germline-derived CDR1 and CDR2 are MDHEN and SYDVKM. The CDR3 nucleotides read TGTGCCAGCAAGACTAGCGGCACGCCGTCGGGGCAGTACTTC. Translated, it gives CASKTSGTPSGQYF.

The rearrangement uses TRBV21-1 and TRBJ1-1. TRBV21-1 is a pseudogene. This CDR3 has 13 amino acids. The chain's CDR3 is CASSGGLYTEAFF. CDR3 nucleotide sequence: TGTGCCAGCAGTGGAGGACTTTACACTGAAGCTTTCTTT.